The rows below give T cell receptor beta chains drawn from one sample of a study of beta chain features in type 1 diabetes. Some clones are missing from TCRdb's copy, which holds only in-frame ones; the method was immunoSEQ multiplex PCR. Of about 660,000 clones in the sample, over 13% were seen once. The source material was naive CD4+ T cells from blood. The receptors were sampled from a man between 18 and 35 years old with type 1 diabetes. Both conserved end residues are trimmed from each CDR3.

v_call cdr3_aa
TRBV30 AWSETAYSNQPQH
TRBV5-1 ASSLGLAGVDEQF
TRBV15 ATSRGQGLSTDTQY
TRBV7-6 ASREGANTGELF
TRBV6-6 ASRLGATNEKLF
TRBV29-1 SVERAGGYGYT
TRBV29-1 SVLGQGDGYT
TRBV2 ASSRDMGAETQY
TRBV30 AWSVSGLQPQH
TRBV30 AWKRIGSSYEQY
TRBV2 ASGRAAGGISPLH